This T cell receptor (beta chain) was captured in a study of CD8+ T cells in alopecia areata. General study results and limits: Compared with normal scalp, lesional scalp had higher clonality and more expanded CD8+ clones.

CDR1 and CDR2 from the germline V gene are SEHNR and FQNEAQ (reference sequence). The V gene lost 0 bases and the J gene lost 0 bases, with 4 bases spanning the gap. There are 14 residues in the CDR3. PBMCs yielded sorted CD4+ and CD8+ T cells. Sequencing relied on a cDNA template that was reverse transcribed from extracted RNA. Here immunoSEQ multiplex PCR was the method, and the copy in TCRdb shows in-frame clones only, minus some. The sample yields 200,000 or so clones, just over 55% seen once. This clone occurred a few times. What it binds is unknown. This TCR derives from a human donor in good health. The chain employs TRBV7-9 and TRBJ2-3; D is undetermined. What was sequenced was CD8+ T cells sorted from blood. CDR3 amino acids: CASSLALSTDTQYF. The CDR3 region has the DNA TGTGCCAGCAGCTTAGCGCTCAGCACAGATACGCAGTATTTT.